This section outlines one T cell receptor (beta chain) sequence together with its context. Its specificity is not known. Authors' methods: As immunoSEQ supplied junction-only sequences (without quality scores), filtering differed. Using immunoSEQ multiplex PCR, the repertoire was profiled, and TCRdb retains in-frame clones only, with some absent. The DNA was the basis for D and trimming; V, J and clone size are from that table. The sample comprises some 2,500,000 clones, about 90% of which are singletons, and around 0.38% rests with the top ten. This entry is derived from a study of shared clonotypes between healthy human individuals. General study points: In contrast to clonotypes shared by all four donors, non-shared clonotypes had lower generation probabilities. With four donors compared, roughly 4.9% of naive CD4 clonotypes were shared.

Germline-derived CDR1 and CDR2 are SGHTA and FQGNSA. V was clipped by 3 bases and J by 2 bases; unmatched bases: 12. This CDR3 has 19 residues. The chain uses TRBV7-2 and TRBJ2-7; TRBD2 matches at 14 bases. This receptor was identified in a man between 18 and 35 years old in good health. Some clones in this sample may be carry-over from other donors' samples. The material sequenced was naive CD4+ T cells from PBMCs. The subset is: CD45RA+ positively selected. CDR3 protein: CASSFRGRGLAGDAYEQYF. DNA of the CDR3: TGTGCCAGCAGCTTCCGAGGGAGGGGACTAGCGGGAGACGCCTACGAGCAGTACTTC.